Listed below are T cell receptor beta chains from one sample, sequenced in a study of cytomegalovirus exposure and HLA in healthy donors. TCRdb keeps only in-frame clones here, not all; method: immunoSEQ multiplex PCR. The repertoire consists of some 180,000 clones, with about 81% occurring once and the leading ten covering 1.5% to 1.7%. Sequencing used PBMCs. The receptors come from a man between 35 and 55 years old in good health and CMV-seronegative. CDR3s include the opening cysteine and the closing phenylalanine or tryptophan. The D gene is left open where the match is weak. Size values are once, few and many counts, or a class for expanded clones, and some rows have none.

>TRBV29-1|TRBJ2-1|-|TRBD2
TGCCCCGGAGTTAGCGGGAACTGCTCCTACAATGAGCAGTTCTTC
CPGVSGNCSYNEQFF
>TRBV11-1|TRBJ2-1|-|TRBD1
TGTGCCAGCTCCCTGGGGTCAGGGGGAAACAATGAGCAGTTCTTC
CASSLGSGGNNEQFF
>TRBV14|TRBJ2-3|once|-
TGTGCCAGCAGCCAAGATCTCCGCACAGATACGCAGTATTTT
CASSQDLRTDTQYF
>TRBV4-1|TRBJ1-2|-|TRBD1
TGCGCCAGCAGCCAAGACAGGGGGCCTAACTATGGCTACACCTTC
CASSQDRGPNYGYTF
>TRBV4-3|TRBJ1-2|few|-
TGCGCCAGCAGCCAAGATCCCCCGACAGGTGCTAACTATGGCTACACCTTC
CASSQDPPTGANYGYTF
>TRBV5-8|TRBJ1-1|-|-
TGTGCCAGCAGCTTGCGCGGGCCGGGGACTGAAGCTTTCTTT
CASSLRGPGTEAFF
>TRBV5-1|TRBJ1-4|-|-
TGCGCCAGCAGCTTAGGGCGGGTGGATGAAAAACTGTTTTTT
CASSLGRVDEKLFF
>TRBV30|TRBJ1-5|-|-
TGTGCCTGGAGTGTGCGCGGAAATCAGCCCCAGCATTTT
CAWSVRGNQPQHF
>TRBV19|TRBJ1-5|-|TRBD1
TGTGCCAGTATGCGGGCCAGGGGGCGGGGCAATCAGCCCCAGCATTTT
CASMRARGRGNQPQHF
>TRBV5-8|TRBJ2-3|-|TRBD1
TGTGCCAGCAGCGTCGGGACAGGCGTCACAGATACGCAGTATTTT
CASSVGTGVTDTQYF
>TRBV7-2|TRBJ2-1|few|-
TGTGCCAGCAGCTTAGGATTAGCCACCTACAATGAGCAGTTCTTC
CASSLGLATYNEQFF
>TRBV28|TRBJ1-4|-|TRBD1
TGTGCCAGCAGTGGACAGGGTCGGGATGAAAAACTGTTTTTT
CASSGQGRDEKLFF
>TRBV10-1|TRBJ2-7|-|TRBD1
TGCGCCAGCAGCCCGGGACAGGATAAATTCGAGCAGTACTTC
CASSPGQDKFEQYF
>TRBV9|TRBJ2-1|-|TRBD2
TGTGCCAGCAGCATGACTAGCTCTCCCTACAATGAGCAGTTCTTC
CASSMTSSPYNEQFF
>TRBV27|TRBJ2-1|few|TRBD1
TGTGCCAGCAGCCGGGACAGGATCTACAATGAGCAGTTCTTC
CASSRDRIYNEQFF
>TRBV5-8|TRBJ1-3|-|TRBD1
TGTGCCAGCAGCCGGCGGACAGGCCTCTCTGGAAACACCATATATTTT
CASSRRTGLSGNTIYF
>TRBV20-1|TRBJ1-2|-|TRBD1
TGCAGTTCCGGACAGGGGGAGGGCTACACCTTC
CSSGQGEGYTF
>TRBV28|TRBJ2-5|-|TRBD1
TGTGCCAGCCACCACCAGGGGGCGCTGGAGACCCAGTACTTC
CASHHQGALETQYF
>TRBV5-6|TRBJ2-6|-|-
TGTGCCAGCAGCTTCAGATCCATCTCTGGGGCCAACGTCCTGACTTTC
CASSFRSISGANVLTF
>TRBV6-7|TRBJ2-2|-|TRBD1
TGTGCCAGCAGTCCAGGGGGCTCAAACACCGGGGAGCTGTTTTTT
CASSPGGSNTGELFF
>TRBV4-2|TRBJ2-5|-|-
TGTGCCAGCAGCCAAGAGTCAGCGGGCGGGGAGACCCAGTACTTC
CASSQESAGGETQYF
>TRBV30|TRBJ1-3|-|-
TGTGCCTGGAGTGTAAATAGCTTCTCTGGAAACACCATATATTTT
CAWSVNSFSGNTIYF
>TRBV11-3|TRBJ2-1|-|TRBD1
TGTGCCAGCAGTTCAGGGGCGGGACAGGGGTACAATGAGCAGTTCTTC
CASSSGAGQGYNEQFF
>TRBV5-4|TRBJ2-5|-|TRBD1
TGTGCCAGCAGCCCGGGGGCGGGGACAGGGGGCCGGAAGACCCAGTACTTC
CASSPGAGTGGRKTQYF
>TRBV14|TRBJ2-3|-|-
TGTGCCAGCAGCCAAGATCGAGGGTTAGATACGCAGTATTTT
CASSQDRGLDTQYF
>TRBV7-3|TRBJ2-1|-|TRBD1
TGTGCCAGCAGCTTAGGACAGGGGGTGGATGAGCAGTTCTTC
CASSLGQGVDEQFF
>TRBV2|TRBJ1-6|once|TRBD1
TGTGCCAGCAGGGACAGGGGTAATTCACCCCTCCACTTT
CASRDRGNSPLHF
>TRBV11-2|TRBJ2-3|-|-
TGTGCCAGCAGCTTAGCCCCGGGATACACAGATACGCAGTATTTT
CASSLAPGYTDTQYF
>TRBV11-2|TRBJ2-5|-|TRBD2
TGTGCCAGCAGCTTAACTAGCGGGGGGTTCGGGGAGACCCAGTACTTC
CASSLTSGGFGETQYF
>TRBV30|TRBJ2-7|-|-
TGTGCCTGGAGCGGGAACTACGAGCAGTACTTC
CAWSGNYEQYF
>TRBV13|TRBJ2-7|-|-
TGTGCCAGCAGCTCCGGGACTTCGAGTTACTACGAGCAGTACTTC
CASSSGTSSYYEQYF
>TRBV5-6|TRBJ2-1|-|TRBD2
TGTGCCAGCAGCCTGATGGTTGCGGGGGGCCCCTACAATGAGCAGTTCTTC
CASSLMVAGGPYNEQFF
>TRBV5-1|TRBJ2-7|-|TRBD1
TGCGCCAGCAGCTCTCGGGACAGGGGGCGCGAAGCGCAGTACTTC
CASSSRDRGREAQYF
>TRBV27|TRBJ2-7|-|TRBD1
TGTGCCAGCAGTGCGACAGGGTTCCACGAGCAGTACTTC
CASSATGFHEQYF
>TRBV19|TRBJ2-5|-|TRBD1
TGTGCCAGTAGCAGGGACAGCCAAGAGACCCAGTACTTC
CASSRDSQETQYF
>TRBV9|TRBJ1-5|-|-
TGTGCCAGCAGCGTAGACCAGGGCGGTCAGCCCCAGCATTTT
CASSVDQGGQPQHF
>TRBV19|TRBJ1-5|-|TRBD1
TGTGCCAGTAGTCCCAGGACAGGGGAGCAGCCCCAGCATTTT
CASSPRTGEQPQHF
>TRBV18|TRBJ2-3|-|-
TGTGCCAGCTCACCCGGGGGAGATACGCAGTATTTT
CASSPGGDTQYF
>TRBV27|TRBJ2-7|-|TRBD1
TGTGCCAGCAGGGCGCCGGGACAGGGTGCCCACGAGCAGTACTTC
CASRAPGQGAHEQYF
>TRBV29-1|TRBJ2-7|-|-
TGCAGCGTTGGGCGGCACTCCTACGAGCAGTACTTC
CSVGRHSYEQYF
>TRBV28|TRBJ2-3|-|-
TGTGCCAGCAGTACCCCGGCGGGACTCACAGATACGCAGTATTTT
CASSTPAGLTDTQYF
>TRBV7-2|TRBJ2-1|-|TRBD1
TGTGCCAGCAGCCTTCAGGGGGCCAATGAGCAGTTCTTC
CASSLQGANEQFF
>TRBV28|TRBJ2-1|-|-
TGTGCCAGCAGTTCAGGGGCCGCGGGCTACAATGAGCAGTTCTTC
CASSSGAAGYNEQFF
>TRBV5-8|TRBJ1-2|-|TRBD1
TGTGCCAGCAGCTTGGGCGTACAGGGGCGGTATGGCTACACCTTC
CASSLGVQGRYGYTF
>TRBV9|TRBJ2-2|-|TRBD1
TGTGCCAGCAGCGTAGCCCCGACAGGGTGGATCACCGGGGAGCTGTTTTTT
CASSVAPTGWITGELFF
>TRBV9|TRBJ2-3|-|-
TGTGCCAGCAGCGTAGGGATTGGCAGGGTTGTGAAGGGCACAGATACGCAGTATTTT
CASSVGIGRVVKGTDTQYF
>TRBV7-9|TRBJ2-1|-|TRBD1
TGTGCCAGCAGCTCCGGGACAGGGGGTAAACGTGGGGATGAGCAGTTCTTC
CASSSGTGGKRGDEQFF
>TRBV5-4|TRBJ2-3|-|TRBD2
TGTGCCAGCAGCTTGACTAGCGGTAGCACAGATACGCAGTATTTT
CASSLTSGSTDTQYF
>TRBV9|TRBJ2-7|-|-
TGTGCCAGCAGCAGGCAGGGTATCACCTACGAGCAGTACTTC
CASSRQGITYEQYF
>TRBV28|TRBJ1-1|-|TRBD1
TGTGCCAGCAGTTCCTCTACCAGGGGGCTATCGACTGAAGCTTTCTTT
CASSSSTRGLSTEAFF
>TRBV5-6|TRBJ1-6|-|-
TGTGCCAGCAGCTTGGAAAGATCAGGGATAGGCTCACCCCTCCACTTT
CASSLERSGIGSPLHF
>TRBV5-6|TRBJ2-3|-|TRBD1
TGTGCCACCGCCCAGTGGACAGGGGGCTCAGATACGCAGTATTTT
CATAQWTGGSDTQYF
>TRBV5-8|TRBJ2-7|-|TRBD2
TGTGCCAGCAGCTTGTGGCTAGCGGGGCCCTACGAGCAGTACTTC
CASSLWLAGPYEQYF
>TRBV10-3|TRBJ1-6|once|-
TGTGCCATCAGTGAGGTACAGAATTCACCCCTCCACTTT
CAISEVQNSPLHF
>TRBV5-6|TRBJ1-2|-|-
TGTGCCAGCAGTCTCAACAGGGTTGATGGCTACACCTTC
CASSLNRVDGYTF
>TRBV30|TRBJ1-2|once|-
TGTGCCTGGAGTGTTCAGGGGCCCTATGGCTACACCTTC
CAWSVQGPYGYTF
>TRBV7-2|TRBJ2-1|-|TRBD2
TGTGCCAGCAGCTTGGGGACTAGGTCGAACAATGAGCAGTTCTTC
CASSLGTRSNNEQFF
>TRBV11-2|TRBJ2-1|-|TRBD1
TGTGCCAGCAGCTTAGGGAGGACAGGGTACAATGAGCAGTTCTTC
CASSLGRTGYNEQFF